This passage covers 9 T cell receptor beta chains from one sample sequenced in a study of cytomegalovirus exposure and HLA in healthy donors. Primers for the PCR totalled 60 Vbeta and 13 Jbeta. The data were produced by immunoSEQ multiplex PCR, yet TCRdb's version contains in-frame clones alone and is incomplete. The sample has around 170,000 clones; around 80% are singletons. Sequenced material: PBMCs. These receptors were obtained from a male donor in good health and CMV-seronegative.

This sequence joins TRBV7-2 and TRBJ2-7; 7 bases map to TRBD1. Trimming cost V 5 bases and J 2 bases; bases outside gene matches: 6. Germline loops: CDR1 SGHTA, CDR2 FQGNSA. This CDR3 is 14 amino acids long. The DNA for the CDR3 is TGTGCCAGCAGCACCTGGACAGGTCCCTACGAGCAGTACTTC. This encodes CASSTWTGPYEQYF. Looking up the rest from reference TRBV7-2 and TRBJ2-7 gives the full variable domain: GAGVSQSPSNKVTEKGKDVELRCDPISGHTALYWYRQSLGQGLEFLIYFQGNSAPDKSGLPSDRFSAERTGGSVSTLTIQRTQQEDSAVYLCASSTWTGPYEQYFGPGTRLTVT.

This clone has a handful of counts. This sequence joins TRBV14 and TRBJ2-1; D is perhaps TRBD1 (6 bases). V lost 0 bases to trimming and J lost 4 bases, with 10 bases between them. Germline V gene lookup returns CDR1 SGHDN and CDR2 FVKESK. The CDR3 runs to 15 residues. The DNA of the CDR3 is TGTGCCAGCAGCCAAGAGGGCAGGGGATACAATGAGCAGTTCTTC. Protein: CASSQEGRGYNEQFF.

Points on this clone: Other DNA sequences within the sample encode an identical CDR3. This chain joins TRBV5-1 and TRBJ1-2, with D possibly matching TRBD1 (5 bases). The V end was cut by 4 bases, the J end by 2 bases, with 12 bases between. CDR1 and CDR2 from the germline V gene are SGHRS and YFSETQ. This CDR3 is 14 amino acids long. The CDR3 DNA follows: TGCGCCAGCAGCAAGACAGCATTGAACTATGGCTACACCTTC. It specifies CASSKTALNYGYTF.

The rearrangement links TRBV27 to TRBJ2-7; 11 bases are a match to TRBD2. This CDR3 comprises 15 residues. Germline assignment: CDR1 MNHEY and CDR2 SMNVEV (reference sequence). J gave up 3 bases and V 5 bases, and 6 bases lay outside the gene matches. The CDR3 loop is CASSLSGGEIYEQYF. For the CDR3, the DNA is TGTGCCAGCAGTCTTAGCGGGGGGGAAATCTACGAGCAGTACTTC.

The J gene is TRBJ2-5, the V gene TRBV15; 14 bases fit TRBD2. The CDR3 covers 18 residues. V shed 4 bases, J shed 5 bases, and the junction held 12 bases outside the gene matches. Germline V gives CDR1 LNHNV, CDR2 YYDKDF (reference sequence). The CDR3: CATSTGPGLAGDGETQYF. The CDR3 nucleotides are TGTGCCACCAGCACAGGCCCGGGACTAGCGGGAGATGGGGAGACCCAGTACTTC.

This clone was detected a few times. V usage is TRBV7-9 and J usage is TRBJ2-5; D is ambiguous. V was pared by 1 base and J by 2 bases, with 8 bases between. CDR1 and CDR2 from the germline V gene are SEHNR and FQNEAQ (reference sequence). The CDR3 consists of 14 residues. The DNA of the CDR3 is TGTGCCAGCAGCTTAGTTCTGTCTCAAGAGACCCAGTACTTC. This sequence encodes CASSLVLSQETQYF.

The gene calls are TRBV28 and TRBJ2-3, with TRBD2 identical over 9 bases. The CDR3 spans 19 residues. J gave up 0 bases and V 5 bases, and 15 bases lay outside the gene matches. From germline, CDR1 is MDHEN and CDR2 SYDVKM. The CDR3 DNA is TGTGCCAGCAGTCCTCTGCTAGCGGGGAACCAATTTAGCACAGATACGCAGTATTTT. This gives the protein CASSPLLAGNQFSTDTQYF.

The gene calls are TRBV7-2 and TRBJ1-3, with D possibly matching TRBD1 (6 bases). The V gene's germline CDR1 is SGHTA and CDR2 FQGNSA. The V end was cut by 5 bases, the J end by 4 bases, with 6 bases between. The CDR3 covers 12 residues. In DNA, the CDR3 is TGTGCCAGCAGCAGGGGGGGAAACACCATATATTTT. Translation gives CASSRGGNTIYF.

CDR3 sequence: CASSLLAGGQVNEQFF. CDR3 DNA sequence: TGTGCCAGCAGTTTACTAGCGGGGGGGCAAGTTAATGAGCAGTTCTTC. V is TRBV6-5 and J is TRBJ2-1, with TRBD2 matching over 13 bases. V was clipped by 4 bases and J by 7 bases; unmatched bases: 7. The CDR3 consists of 16 residues. CDR1 is MNHEY and CDR2 is SVGAGI in the germline V gene.